The 8 T cell receptor beta chains given below trace back to one sample, sequenced in a study of response to subunit inactivated influenza vaccine. One entry per CDR3 protein, called by TCRdb with MiXCR from the RT-PCR reads. The sample includes around 320,000 distinct CDR3 sequences, 22% of them seen just once. The sample here was PBMCs from blood, taken about 20 months after vaccination. These receptors were collected from a man between 50 and 69 years old who received an inactivated influenza vaccine.

The chain recombines TRBV9 with TRBJ2-5, with D perhaps TRBD1 or TRBD2 (5 bases each). V lost 3 bases and J lost 6, with 12 bases in between. The CDR3 length is 13 residues. Germline assignment: CDR1 SGDLS and CDR2 YYNGEE. CDR3 sequence: CASSEGDAQTQYF. Written as DNA, the CDR3 is TGTGCCAGCAGCGAAGGGGACGCGCAGACCCAGTACTTC.

The rearrangement uses TRBV3-1 and TRBJ1-3; D is possibly TRBD1 (6 bases). The V and J ends lost 6 bases and 0 bases respectively, with 18 bases between them. The CDR3 extends over 17 amino acids. Looked up from germline, CDR1 is LGHDT and CDR2 is YNNKEL (reference sequence). For the CDR3, the DNA is TGTGCCAGCAGTCAGAGGGGGGCACAAGACTCTGGAAACACCATATATTTT. This sequence encodes CASSQRGAQDSGNTIYF.

This clonotype was seen a few times. The rearrangement joins TRBV6-5 to TRBJ1-1; the D gene is possibly TRBD1 (6 bases). Trimming removed 5 bases from V and 11 bases from J, with 15 bases in between. Germline assignment: CDR1 MNHEY and CDR2 SVGAGI. The CDR3 spans 12 residues. The CDR3 DNA reads as TGTGCCAGCAGTCCCCCCGCGGGGGCGGCTTTCTTT. The encoded protein is CASSPPAGAAFF.

The J gene is TRBJ2-1, the V gene TRBV6-5; D unresolved. The CDR3 sequence is 12 residues long. CDR1 is MNHEY, CDR2 SVGAGI, per germline. V was cut by 2 bases and J by 9 bases, with 8 bases left in between. The CDR3 loop reads CASSYRAGEQFF. CDR3 coding DNA: TGTGCCAGCAGTTACAGGGCTGGTGAGCAGTTCTTC.

The V gene is TRBV7-2, the J gene TRBJ2-7; 8 nucleotides line up with TRBD1. This CDR3 contains 13 residues. The V gene's germline CDR1 is SGHTA and CDR2 FQGNSA. The J segment lost 6 bases and the V segment lost 5 bases, leaving 6 bases of the junction unmatched. The CDR3 sequence is CASSLRDRPEQYV. For the CDR3, the DNA is TGTGCCAGCAGCCTGCGGGACAGGCCCGAGCAGTACGTC.

This clonotype was counted once. The chain employs TRBV3-1 and TRBJ2-3; TRBD2 agrees at 9 bases. V lost 6 bases, J lost 0 bases, and 4 bases stayed unmatched. Germline V gene data show CDR1 as LGHDT and CDR2 as YNNKEL (reference sequence). The CDR3 is made up of 15 amino acids. For the CDR3, the DNA is TGTGCCAGCAGGGTTAGCGGGAGTAGCACAGATACGCAGTATTTT. Protein product: CASRVSGSSTDTQYF.

The J gene is TRBJ2-7, the V gene TRBV6-6; D remains ambiguous. This CDR3 is built from 13 residues. CDR1 MNHNY and CDR2 SVGAGI come from the germline V gene (reference sequence). V lost 3 bases to trimming and J lost 4 bases, with 10 bases between them. The chain's CDR3 is CASSYRAGYEQYF. In DNA, the CDR3 is TGTGCCAGCAGTTATCGGGCCGGGTACGAGCAGTACTTC.

This clonotype was seen repeatedly, ten times or more. The chain employs TRBV20-1 and TRBJ1-1; D is unclear. This CDR3 comprises 13 residues. Trimming removed 0 bases from V and 4 bases from J, with 9 bases in between. Germline CDR1 is DFQATT and CDR2 is SNEGSKA (reference sequence). In DNA form, the CDR3 reads TGCAGTGCTAGAGAGGGGTGGAGCACTGAAGCTTTCTTT. Translation: CSAREGWSTEAFF.